These T cell receptor beta chains were read from a single sample in a study of cytomegalovirus exposure and HLA in healthy donors. Libraries were prepared by immunoSEQ multiplex PCR; TCRdb keeps only in-frame clonotypes and omits some of them. The sample contains roughly 200,000 clones, roughly 89% of which appear only once. The sequencing sample was made of PBMCs. The receptors stem from a woman aged 18-29 years in good health and CMV-seronegative. The CDR3 runs from the conserved cysteine through the conserved F or W. A D gene is named only where the DNA matches it firmly. The size of a clone is reported for some rows only, either as once, few or many, or as a class for expanded clones.

D gene: TRBD1; J gene: TRBJ1-2; clone size: -; V gene: TRBV7-9; CDR3 protein: CASSPTGNPYGYTF; CDR3 DNA: TGTGCCAGCAGCCCGACAGGGAACCCCTATGGCTACACCTTC
D gene: -; J gene: TRBJ2-2; clone size: -; V gene: TRBV7-3; CDR3 protein: CASSLWQGSGELFF; CDR3 DNA: TGTGCCAGCAGCTTATGGCAGGGCTCCGGGGAGCTGTTTTTT
D gene: -; J gene: TRBJ1-2; clone size: -; V gene: TRBV14; CDR3 protein: CASSQGVKWGHGYTF; CDR3 DNA: TGTGCCAGCAGCCAAGGGGTAAAGTGGGGGCACGGCTACACCTTC
D gene: -; J gene: TRBJ2-5; clone size: -; V gene: TRBV19; CDR3 protein: CASSIAQPGETQYF; CDR3 DNA: TGTGCCAGTAGTATAGCACAGCCAGGGGAGACCCAGTACTTC
D gene: TRBD1; J gene: TRBJ2-7; clone size: -; V gene: TRBV29-1; CDR3 protein: CSVGGQVIYEQYF; CDR3 DNA: TGCAGCGTGGGGGGACAGGTTATCTACGAGCAGTACTTC
D gene: -; J gene: TRBJ2-7; clone size: -; V gene: TRBV5-1; CDR3 protein: CASASGDDREEQYF; CDR3 DNA: TGCGCCAGCGCCTCGGGGGATGACCGTGAGGAGCAGTACTTC
D gene: -; J gene: TRBJ2-7; clone size: -; V gene: TRBV4-2; CDR3 protein: CASSQEIGGAAYEQYF; CDR3 DNA: TGTGCCAGCAGCCAAGAAATAGGAGGAGCAGCCTACGAGCAGTACTTC
D gene: TRBD2; J gene: TRBJ2-3; clone size: -; V gene: TRBV19; CDR3 protein: CASSLAGGLLGTDTQYF; CDR3 DNA: TGTGCCAGTAGTCTTGCGGGAGGGCTATTGGGCACAGATACGCAGTATTTT
D gene: TRBD1; J gene: TRBJ1-6; clone size: -; V gene: TRBV19; CDR3 protein: CASSAGTENSPLHF; CDR3 DNA: TGTGCCAGTAGTGCCGGGACAGAAAATTCACCCCTCCACTTT
D gene: TRBD2; J gene: TRBJ2-7; clone size: once; V gene: TRBV5-1; CDR3 protein: CASSVTSGGPGEQYF; CDR3 DNA: TGCGCCAGCAGCGTGACTAGCGGGGGGCCGGGGGAGCAGTACTTC
D gene: -; J gene: TRBJ2-7; clone size: -; V gene: TRBV5-1; CDR3 protein: CASSCGQRTYEQYF; CDR3 DNA: TGCGCCAGCAGCTGCGGACAGCGTACCTACGAGCAGTACTTC
D gene: TRBD1; J gene: TRBJ1-2; clone size: few; V gene: TRBV14; CDR3 protein: CASSHKDRRGYTF; CDR3 DNA: TGTGCCAGCAGCCACAAGGACAGGCGGGGCTACACCTTC
D gene: -; J gene: TRBJ2-7; clone size: -; V gene: TRBV19; CDR3 protein: CASSFLSGYEQYF; CDR3 DNA: TGTGCCAGTAGTTTTCTTAGCGGCTACGAGCAGTACTTC
D gene: -; J gene: TRBJ1-1; clone size: once; V gene: TRBV2; CDR3 protein: CASSGTANTEAFF; CDR3 DNA: TGTGCCAGCAGTGGGACAGCGAACACTGAAGCTTTCTTT
D gene: TRBD2; J gene: TRBJ2-7; clone size: -; V gene: TRBV27; CDR3 protein: CASSDSGINEQYF; CDR3 DNA: TGTGCCAGCAGCGATAGCGGGATTAACGAGCAGTACTTC
D gene: -; J gene: TRBJ1-1; clone size: -; V gene: TRBV14; CDR3 protein: CASSQILQGEAFF; CDR3 DNA: TGTGCCAGCAGCCAGATATTACAGGGTGAAGCTTTCTTT
D gene: TRBD2; J gene: TRBJ2-5; clone size: -; V gene: TRBV9; CDR3 protein: CASSVGGGGAGETQYF; CDR3 DNA: TGTGCCAGCAGCGTAGGGGGCGGGGGGGCCGGAGAGACCCAGTACTTC
D gene: TRBD1; J gene: TRBJ1-5; clone size: -; V gene: TRBV19; CDR3 protein: CASRLTGAINQPQHF; CDR3 DNA: TGTGCCAGTAGGCTGACAGGGGCTATTAATCAGCCCCAGCATTTT
D gene: -; J gene: TRBJ2-2; clone size: -; V gene: TRBV7-6; CDR3 protein: CASSVRQGRVTGELFF; CDR3 DNA: TGTGCCAGCAGCGTGAGACAGGGGAGGGTGACCGGGGAGCTGTTTTTT
D gene: -; J gene: TRBJ1-2; clone size: -; V gene: TRBV7-2; CDR3 protein: CASSLALGPGYGYTF; CDR3 DNA: TGTGCCAGCAGCTTAGCGTTGGGGCCAGGCTATGGCTACACCTTC